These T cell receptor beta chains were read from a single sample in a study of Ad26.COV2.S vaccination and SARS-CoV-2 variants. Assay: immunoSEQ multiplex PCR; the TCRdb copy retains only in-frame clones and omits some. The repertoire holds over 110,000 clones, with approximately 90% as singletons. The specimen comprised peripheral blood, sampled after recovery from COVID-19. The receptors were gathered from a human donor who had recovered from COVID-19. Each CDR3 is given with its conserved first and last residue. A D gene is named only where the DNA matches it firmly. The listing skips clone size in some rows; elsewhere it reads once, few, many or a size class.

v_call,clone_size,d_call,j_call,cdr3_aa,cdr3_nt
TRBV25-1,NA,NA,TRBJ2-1,CASSAPTSLTYNEQFF,TGTGCCAGCAGTGCCCCCACTAGCTTGACCTACAATGAGCAGTTCTTC
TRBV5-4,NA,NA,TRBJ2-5,CASSFGELQETQYF,TGTGCCAGCAGCTTCGGTGAGCTCCAAGAGACCCAGTACTTC
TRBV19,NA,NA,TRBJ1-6,CASSPGGDNSPLHF,TGTGCCAGTAGTCCGGGGGGAGATAATTCACCCCTCCACTTT
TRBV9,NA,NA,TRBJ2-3,CASSPGGGGFADTQYF,TGTGCCAGCAGCCCCGGGGGTGGAGGGTTCGCAGATACGCAGTATTTT
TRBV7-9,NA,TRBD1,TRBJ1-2,CASRGQGGHTF,TGTGCCAGCAGGGGACAGGGGGGACACACCTTC
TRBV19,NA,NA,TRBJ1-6,CASSVRDSSALPLHF,TGTGCCAGTAGTGTTAGGGACTCGTCGGCTCTTCCCCTCCACTTT
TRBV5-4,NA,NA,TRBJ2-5,CASSLTGEGSETQYF,TGTGCCAGCAGCTTAACTGGAGAAGGGAGTGAGACCCAGTACTTC
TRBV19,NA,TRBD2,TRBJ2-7,CASSIRSGNSYEQYF,TGTGCCAGTAGTATAAGGAGCGGGAACTCCTACGAGCAGTACTTC
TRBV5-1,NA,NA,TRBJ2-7,CASSLAAGGTYEQYF,TGCGCCAGCAGCTTGGCTGCAGGTGGAACCTACGAGCAGTACTTC
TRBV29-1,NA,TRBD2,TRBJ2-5,CSAGGETQYF,TGCAGCGCGGGGGGAGAGACCCAGTACTTC
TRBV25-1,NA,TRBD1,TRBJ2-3,CASSEFLTGVADTQYF,TGTGCCAGCAGTGAATTTTTAACAGGGGTGGCAGATACGCAGTATTTT
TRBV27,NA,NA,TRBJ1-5,CASSLSPAYSNQPQHF,TGTGCCAGCAGTTTATCGCCGGCCTATAGCAATCAGCCCCAGCATTTT
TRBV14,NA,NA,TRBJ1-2,CASSLVPNYGYTF,TGTGCCAGCAGCCTAGTTCCGAACTATGGCTACACCTTC
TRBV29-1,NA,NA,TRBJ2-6,CSVEGGTSGANVLTF,TGCAGCGTTGAAGGGGGGACAAGTGGGGCCAACGTCCTGACTTTC
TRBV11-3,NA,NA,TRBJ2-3,CASSLAGTDTQYF,TGTGCCAGCAGCTTAGCCGGCACAGATACGCAGTATTTT
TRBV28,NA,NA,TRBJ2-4,CASSSGGTKNIQYF,TGTGCCAGCAGTTCCGGGGGCACCAAAAACATTCAGTACTTC
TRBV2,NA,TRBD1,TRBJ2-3,CASSEGQGNTDTQYF,TGTGCCAGCAGTGAGGGACAGGGGAACACAGATACGCAGTATTTT
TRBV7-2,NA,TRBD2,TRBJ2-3,CASSYPGLAGASKYF,TGTGCCAGCAGCTACCCGGGGCTAGCGGGGGCGTCGAAGTATTTT
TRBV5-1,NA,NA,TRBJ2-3,CASSPSPGSSTDTQYF,TGCGCCAGCAGTCCCTCCCCCGGGAGTAGCACAGATACGCAGTATTTT
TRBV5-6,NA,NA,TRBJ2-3,CASRGTDTQYF,TGTGCCAGCCGAGGGACAGATACGCAGTATTTT
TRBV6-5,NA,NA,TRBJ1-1,CASRGDWSTEAFF,TGTGCCAGCAGGGGGGACTGGAGCACTGAAGCTTTCTTT
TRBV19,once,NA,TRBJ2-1,CASNRDRNNEQFF,TGTGCCAGTAATCGGGACCGCAACAATGAGCAGTTCTTC
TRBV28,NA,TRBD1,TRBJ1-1,CASSGRQGRGEAFF,TGTGCCAGCAGTGGACGACAGGGACGGGGTGAAGCTTTCTTT
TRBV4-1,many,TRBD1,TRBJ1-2,CASSQAGTGSNYGYTF,TGCGCCAGCAGCCAAGCCGGGACAGGGAGTAACTATGGCTACACCTTC
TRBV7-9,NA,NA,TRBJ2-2,CASSLGDTGELFF,TGTGCCAGCAGCTTAGGGGACACCGGGGAGCTGTTTTTT
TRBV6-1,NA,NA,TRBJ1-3,CASSEAWAGGNTIYF,TGTGCCAGCAGTGAAGCGTGGGCCGGGGGAAACACCATATATTTT
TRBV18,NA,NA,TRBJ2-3,CASSPIQGRSTDTQYF,TGTGCCAGCTCACCAATCCAGGGGCGAAGCACAGATACGCAGTATTTT
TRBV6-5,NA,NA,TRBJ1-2,CASSPGGEGYTF,TGTGCCAGCAGTCCTGGGGGGGAGGGCTACACCTTC
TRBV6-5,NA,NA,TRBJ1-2,CASSYPEGDGYTF,TGTGCCAGCAGTTACCCGGAGGGGGATGGCTACACCTTC
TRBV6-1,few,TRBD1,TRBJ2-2,CASSEGQGFGTGELFF,TGTGCCAGCAGTGAAGGACAGGGGTTTGGGACCGGGGAGCTGTTTTTT
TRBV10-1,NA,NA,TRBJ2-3,CASSEGGGMGTDTQYF,TGCGCCAGCAGTGAGGGTGGCGGGATGGGCACAGATACGCAGTATTTT
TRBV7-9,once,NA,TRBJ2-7,CASSQTDRPTDEQYF,TGTGCCAGCAGCCAGACGGACAGACCTACTGATGAGCAGTACTTC
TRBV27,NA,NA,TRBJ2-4,CASSFSLTGKNIQYF,TGTGCCAGCAGTTTCTCCCTCACAGGCAAAAACATTCAGTACTTC
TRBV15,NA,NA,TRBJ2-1,CATSRDTGAANEQFF,TGTGCCACCAGCAGAGACACGGGGGCCGCTAATGAGCAGTTCTTC
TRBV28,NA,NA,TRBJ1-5,CASTGRGYNQPQHF,TGTGCCAGCACAGGCAGGGGCTACAATCAGCCCCAGCATTTT
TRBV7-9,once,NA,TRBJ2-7,CASSPETDSYEQYF,TGTGCCAGCAGCCCAGAGACTGATTCCTACGAGCAGTACTTC
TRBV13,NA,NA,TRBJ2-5,CASSPPATRETQYF,TGTGCCAGCAGCCCCCCGGCGACGCGGGAGACCCAGTACTTC
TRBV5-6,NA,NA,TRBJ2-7,CASSLAWSQGRVTYEQYF,TGTGCCAGCAGCTTGGCATGGAGCCAGGGGCGAGTAACCTACGAGCAGTACTTC
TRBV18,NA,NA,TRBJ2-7,CASSPLGGPYEQYF,TGTGCCAGCTCACCATTGGGCGGACCCTACGAGCAGTACTTC
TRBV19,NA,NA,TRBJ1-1,CASSILGDTEAFF,TGTGCCAGTAGTATCTTGGGGGACACTGAAGCTTTCTTT
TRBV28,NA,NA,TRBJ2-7,CASSSDYEQYF,TGTGCCAGCAGTTCCGACTACGAGCAGTACTTC
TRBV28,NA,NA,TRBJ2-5,CASSLGTDWPETQYF,TGTGCCAGCAGTCTTGGGACGGATTGGCCAGAGACCCAGTACTTC
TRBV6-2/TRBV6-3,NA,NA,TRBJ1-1,CASSQQGRYTEAFF,TGTGCCAGCAGTCAACAGGGTAGGTACACTGAAGCTTTCTTT
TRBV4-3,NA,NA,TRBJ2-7,CASSQVSGNAAYEQYF,TGCGCCAGCAGCCAGGTCTCAGGAAACGCCGCCTACGAGCAGTACTTC
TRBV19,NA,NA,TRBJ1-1,CASSIDGNTEAFF,TGTGCCAGTAGTATAGACGGAAACACTGAAGCTTTCTTT
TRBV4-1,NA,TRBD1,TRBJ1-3,CASSQGTGGFSGNTIYF,TGCGCCAGCAGCCAAGGAACAGGGGGGTTCTCTGGAAACACCATATATTTT
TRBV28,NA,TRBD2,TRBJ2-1,CASSLRLATNNEQFF,TGTGCCAGCAGTTTACGACTAGCGACTAACAATGAGCAGTTCTTC
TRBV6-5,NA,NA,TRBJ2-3,CASNRGLGTDTQYF,TGTGCCAGCAACCGAGGGCTCGGCACAGATACGCAGTATTTT
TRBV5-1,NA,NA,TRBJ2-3,CASSLGATSTDTQYF,TGCGCCAGCAGCTTGGGGGCTACTAGCACAGATACGCAGTATTTT